Below are 10 T cell receptor beta chains sequenced from a single sample in a study of shared clonotypes between healthy human individuals. Terminally differentiated effector memory CD45RA+ cells were excluded by CCR7 positive selection of CD45RO-negative cells. Clones were read by immunoSEQ multiplex PCR, and TCRdb kept only the in-frame ones, dropping some. The sample holds over 2,000,000 clones; just under 95% are singletons and the top ten take around 1.7%. The sequencing input was naive CD8+ T cells from PBMCs. The source is a man between 18 and 29 years old in good health. Some clones in this sample may be carry-over from other donors' samples.

This clone was detected only once. V usage is TRBV27 and J usage is TRBJ1-2; no definite D call. Germline CDR1 MNHEY, CDR2 SMNVEV (reference sequence). The CDR3 is 13 amino acids. Trimming removed 3 bases from V and 6 bases from J, with 11 bases in between. The CDR3: CASSFLTTDGYTF. The CDR3 nucleotides read TGTGCCAGCAGTTTTTTGACAACGGATGGCTACACCTTC.

This clone was counted between two and nine times. The genes are TRBV7-9 and TRBJ1-5, with no clear D. The CDR3 length is 12 residues. CDR1 is SEHNR and CDR2 is FQNEAQ in the germline V gene (reference sequence). V gave up 5 bases and J gave up 7 bases, with 9 bases separating them. The chain's CDR3 is CASSLFEQPQHF. The CDR3 coding sequence is TGTGCCAGCAGCCTCTTTGAACAGCCCCAGCATTTT.

This clone was seen a single time. The rearrangement links TRBV28 to TRBJ2-1; D gene ambiguous. V lost 5 bases to trimming and J lost 8 bases, with 7 bases between them. The CDR3 has 11 amino acids. Germline CDR1 reads MDHEN; CDR2 reads SYDVKM. The CDR3 spells CASSDPYEQFF. Here the CDR3 DNA reads TGTGCCAGCAGTGATCCGTATGAGCAGTTCTTC.

V and J are TRBV28 and TRBJ2-1; 10 nucleotides align to TRBD1. Germline V gene data show CDR1 as MDHEN and CDR2 as SYDVKM. The CDR3 sequence is 15 residues long. V gave up 6 bases and J gave up 9 bases; unmatched junction bases: 11. The CDR3 DNA reads as TGTGCCAGCAGACGCTTCAGACAGGGGGCTGGTGAGCAGTTCTTC. Encoded protein: CASRRFRQGAGEQFF.

This sequence joins TRBV9 and TRBJ2-5, with D possibly matching TRBD2 (5 bases). The CDR3 is made up of 14 amino acids. The V and J ends lost 0 bases and 2 bases respectively, with 8 bases between them. Germline V gene sequence: CDR1 SGDLS, CDR2 YYNGEE. DNA for the CDR3: TGTGCCAGCAGCGTAGCGGGAAAACAAGAGACCCAGTACTTC. It specifies CASSVAGKQETQYF. Together with reference TRBV9 and TRBJ2-5, the CDR3 gives the full variable domain: DSGVTQTPKHLITATGQRVTLRCSPRSGDLSVYWYQQSLDQGLQFLIQYYNGEERAKGNILERFSAQQFPDLHSELNLSSLELGDSALYFCASSVAGKQETQYFGPGTRLLVL.

The chain recombines TRBV28 with TRBJ2-1, with TRBD2 matching over 9 bases. The CDR3 totals 18 residues. V gave up 3 bases and J gave up 7 bases; unmatched junction bases: 16. Germline CDR1 and CDR2: MDHEN and SYDVKM. The DNA for the CDR3 is TGTGCCAGCAGTTTTTCCTTGTTGAGTAGCGGGAGTGCAAATGAGCAGTTCTTC. Its translation: CASSFSLLSSGSANEQFF.

V is TRBV18 and J is TRBJ2-5; D unresolved. V lost 3 bases and J 1 base, leaving 15 bases between the germline ends. The CDR3 sequence is 16 residues long. Germline CDR1 is KGHSH and CDR2 is LQKENI. This CDR3 reads CASSPYAIQSQETQYF. DNA of the CDR3: TGTGCCAGCTCACCGTACGCCATACAGAGCCAAGAGACCCAGTACTTC.

The chain links TRBV28 to TRBJ1-1, with 7 bases lining up with TRBD1. The CDR3 runs to 16 residues. Germline values: CDR1 MDHEN, CDR2 SYDVKM. V lost 2 bases to trimming and J lost 4 bases; unmatched junction nucleotides: 10. The CDR3 nucleotides read TGTGCCAGCAGTTTACACGAAGGAGGGGGCGGCACTGAAGCTTTCTTT. It is translated as CASSLHEGGGGTEAFF.

This chain uses TRBV27 with TRBJ2-2; D might be TRBD2 (6 bases). The CDR3 has 17 residues. With 3 bases removed from V and 0 bases from J, the gap between germline ends came to 14 bases. Per the germline V gene, CDR1 is MNHEY and CDR2 is SMNVEV (reference sequence). CDR3 loop: CASSFQGGNANTGELFF. CDR3 coding DNA: TGTGCCAGCAGTTTCCAGGGAGGTAACGCGAACACCGGGGAGCTGTTTTTT.

The rearrangement joins TRBV2 to TRBJ2-7, with 9 bases identical to TRBD2. Germline values: CDR1 SNHLY, CDR2 FYNNEI. The CDR3 runs 17 residues. V lost 4 bases to trimming and J lost 4 bases; unmatched junction nucleotides: 14. The CDR3 here is CASSGLAEPLRGYEQYF. DNA of the CDR3: TGTGCCAGCAGTGGACTAGCGGAACCTCTCAGAGGGTACGAGCAGTACTTC.